This T cell receptor beta chain was recorded in a study of blood T cell repertoires in COVID-19. Across the whole study: Samples taken during acute and convalescent COVID-19 were collected in the United States, Italy and Spain.

This clone has more than one count but fewer than ten. Clones were read by immunoSEQ multiplex PCR, and TCRdb kept only the in-frame ones, dropping some. Seen here are approximately 99,000 clones, 70% to 80% observed once, and the top ten hold roughly 20%. This clonotype was sampled from a woman of 80 years or more with active or convalescent COVID-19. The specimen was peripheral blood.

The CDR3 nucleotides read TGTGCCAGCGGTCCTCCGGGACTAAGCGCGATCAGGATCTACGAGCAGTACTTC. It translates to CASGPPGLSAIRIYEQYF. V usage is TRBV2 and J usage is TRBJ2-7; 7 bases align to TRBD2. The CDR3 is 18 amino acids. CDR1 SNHLY and CDR2 FYNNEI come from the germline V gene. Trimming removed 8 bases from V and 3 bases from J; junction bases left unmatched: 22.